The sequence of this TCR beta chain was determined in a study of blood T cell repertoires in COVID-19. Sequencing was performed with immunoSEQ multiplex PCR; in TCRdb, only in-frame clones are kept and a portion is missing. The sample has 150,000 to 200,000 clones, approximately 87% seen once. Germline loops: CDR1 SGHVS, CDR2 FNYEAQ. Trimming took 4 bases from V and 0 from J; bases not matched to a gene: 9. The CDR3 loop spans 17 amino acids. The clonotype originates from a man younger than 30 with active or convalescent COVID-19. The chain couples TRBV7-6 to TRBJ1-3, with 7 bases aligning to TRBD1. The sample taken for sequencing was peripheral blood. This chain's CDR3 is CASSWGTARRSGNTIYF. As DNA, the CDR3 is TGTGCCAGCAGCTGGGGGACAGCGCGTCGCTCTGGAAACACCATATATTTT.